This T cell receptor beta chain derives from a study of cytomegalovirus exposure and HLA in healthy donors (dated by TCRdb to the late 2010s). In the study overall: An earlier analysis of 587 of the donors reported 250 to 300 Gb of sequence data and around 100 million unique TCR beta sequences obtained from approximately 180 million T cells. An early release covering about 600 HLA-typed donors comprised roughly 300 gigabases of sequencing data and around 80 million unique TCR sequences. Of the roughly 410 genotyped donors, over 80% were placed in the genetic ancestry cluster associated with self-reported Caucasian donors. The study was designed to test whether signatures of past pathogen exposure could be identified by cataloging public T cell receptors. The study profiled the T cell repertoires of about 640 subjects by immunosequencing and related them to cytomegalovirus serostatus. A separate validation cohort of roughly 130 different subjects was used in addition to the approximately 700-subject first cohort. To predict cytomegalovirus infection status, the study combined high-throughput TCR immunosequencing, statistical association of individual TCRs with disease status, and machine learning. To study patterns of TCR occurrence, a later analysis re-analyzed previously published TCR beta repertoires from 666 donors and added high-resolution HLA genotyping. In the later analysis, no new phenotypic data were used to find candidate immune exposures; instead, reliance was placed on TCR beta sequences and their occurrence across donors. An earlier analysis of 587 of the donors applied high-throughput TCR beta sequencing to assess whether each TCR beta V gene segment acted as functional or pseudogenic. Alongside the repertoire data, information on donor age, sex, ethnicity and CMV serostatus was compiled. In a later genetic analysis, genome-wide SNP genotypes for about 55% of the roughly 700 donors were used, and that subset was treated as a discovery cohort. Every discovery cohort repertoire had been produced on one sequencing platform. HLA typing covered class I and class II loci at four-digit resolution. Typing coverage differed by locus: A, B, C, DRB1 and DQB1 were typed in about 629-630 donors, DQA1 in 500 to 550, DPA1 in some 570, and DPB1 in approximately 450. Roughly 5 DR-DQ haplotypes were handled as single units for association and clustering because linkage in the cohort was strong. Across 300 to 500 genotyped donors of the cohort, an average of roughly 230,000 unique TCR beta nucleotide sequences per donor were sequenced, and approximately 17% of those sequences were non-productive. Points the paper makes about the study in general: Three of the identified cytomegalovirus-associated TCR beta chains were confirmed in vitro to be specific for cytomegalovirus antigens. Because counts were too low, roughly 17 rarely observed V segments, including chromosome 9 orphons, were left out of the earlier analysis of about 500 of the donors. A cluster of highly shared sequence variants was judged likely to represent a technical artifact of the sequencing pipeline. In a later analysis, most CMV-associated TCR beta chains were found to appear HLA-restricted, with HLA associations seemingly driven largely by CMV exposure. CMV serostatus was the only immune exposure information available for the cohort. Several of the top co-occurrence clusters appeared to be linked to parvovirus B19, influenza, CMV and Epstein-Barr virus, according to a later analysis. While some public TCRs were present in many individuals, most TCR sequences turned up only very rarely across donors. Compared with the roughly 700-donor mean, donors in an Asian-associated ancestry cluster had fewer N-insertions in productive TCRs, according to a later genetic analysis. In an earlier analysis of under 600 of the donors, most TCR beta V segments were observed in productive rearrangements about 87% or about 30% of the time, broadly matching IMGT annotations. When HLA alleles, especially DR and DQ, strongly co-occurred, attributing TCR associations to individual alleles was difficult. The cohort was sequenced for TCR beta chains only, and without alpha or paired-chain data the features that could be detected were limited. The study gave a list of over 150 TCR beta chains associated with cytomegalovirus. An association between a missense DCLRE1C variant and V-gene and J-gene trimming of TCR beta chains was found in a later genetic analysis and replicated in an independent cohort. The 87-base-pair reads could not distinguish some IMGT-functional V segments, including TRBV6-2 and TRBV6-3, so those segments were excluded. In a later analysis, HLA-associated TCR beta chains were found to be more clonally expanded and to have lower generation probabilities than equally common non-associated chains. Roughly uniform sequencing depth across donors was assumed in presence/absence analyses, although this assumption may not hold. A later analysis associated 15,000 or so TCR beta sequences with specific HLA alleles at a false discovery rate of 0.05. According to the authors, the approach could potentially be generalized to other disease states and immunological phenotypes. Because some donors lacked HLA typing at each locus, the association tests relied only on the typed subset. The classifier was reported to diagnose cytomegalovirus status with high specificity and sensitivity in both the original and validation cohorts. Correlated functional status among segregating V segments might be attributable to linkage disequilibrium, but an unknown experimental factor could not be ruled out. In a later analysis, TCR association rates were found to vary across HLA loci, with the most associated TCRs seen for DRB1 alleles and the fewest for HLA-C alleles. A further reported finding was that TCR beta sequences accurately predicted the HLA-A and HLA-B alleles for most subjects in the first cohort.

In total, roughly 670 healthy bone marrow donors made up the cohort. All cohort members were sampled while nominally healthy, although unrecorded immune exposures were likely present. The donor was CMV seronegative and was included in the group of under 450 seronegative cohort members. A peripheral blood sample was collected from each donor, and TCR beta sequencing was performed on peripheral blood mononuclear cells. The Qiagen DNeasy Blood Extraction Kit was used to extract genomic DNA from the blood cell samples. Library preparation employed the immunoSEQ multiplex PCR assay. For the multiplex PCR, a mixture combining 60 forward primers for TCR Vbeta segments and 13 reverse primers for TCR Jbeta segments was used. The CDR3 region of rearranged TCR beta genes was amplified from genomic DNA by a multiplex PCR assay. The Illumina HiSeq System was used to sequence the amplified TCR beta libraries as 87-base-pair reads. From the authors' description of their analysis: A later analysis tallied around 87 million unique TCR beta chains across the 666 repertoires, and some 10 million of those chains were shared by two or more donors. A nearest-neighbor algorithm error-corrected the raw reads and collapsed the reads into unique sequences, merging closely related sequences to remove PCR and sequencing errors. Alignment of CDR3 sequences to IMGT reference sequences was used to assign V, D and J gene segments. For a sequence to be retained, at least a six-nucleotide match to both a V gene segment and a J gene segment was required. Rearrangements were called productive when the CDR3 lacked stop codons and stayed in frame with V and J; all others were non-productive. CDR3 was defined by IMGT convention, running from the second conserved V-encoded cysteine to the conserved J-encoded phenylalanine. Sequences without an unambiguous match to a single V gene segment were excluded from the earlier analysis of about 640 of the donors. An earlier analysis of several hundred of the donors called V segments functional above 56.7% productive rearrangements and segregating when the between-donor standard deviation exceeded 5%. A statistical classification framework was built to diagnose cytomegalovirus status from the catalog of TCR beta chain sequences. V and J gene assignment, in a later analysis, came from comparing TCR nucleotide sequences with IMGT/GENE-DB human TR gene sequences. Using the TCRdist pipeline, a later analysis assigned CDR3 sequences along with most-parsimonious VDJ recombination scenarios. In a later analysis, each TCR beta chain was defined by its CDR3 amino acid sequence together with its V-gene family, and reads without a unique V-gene family were excluded. As a way to deal with suspected cross-contamination and a sequencing artifact, a later analysis dropped under 600 nucleotide sequences that were highly shared and had low generation probability. In a later analysis, a clonal expansion index for each public chain was calculated from normalized within-repertoire ranks of inferred template counts. In a later analysis, generation probabilities were computed using a VDJ recombination model fitted to out-of-frame rearrangements, and the results were checked against IGoR. In a later analysis, hypergeometric tests were used to score TCR-TCR, TCR-HLA and TCR-CMV co-occurrence, with a repertoire-size bias correction applied to TCR pairs. To estimate false discovery rates, a later analysis permuted the HLA or CMV assignments 20 times. In a later analysis, co-occurring TCRs were grouped using DBSCAN, and TCRdist sequence similarity was added for clustering within HLA-allele-positive subsets. Repertoires with fewer than 30,000 or more than 120,000 public chains were left out of co-occurrence clustering, as were about 5 repertoires with anomalous nucleotide sharing. TCRdb obtained this table from immuneACCESS and retained in-frame rearrangements with V and J assigned. These tables miss some clones; where compared with another copy, unresolved V genes account for less than half of the shortfall, and the remainder is unexplained. D and trimming were read from the DNA, whereas the V and J calls and clone size are those reported in that table. This sample comprises approximately 79,000 clones, under 80% of them detected only once. The top ten clones comprise less than 2% of the sample.

As encoded in the germline V gene (reference sequence), CDR1 is LNHDA while CDR2 is SQIVND. Trimming removed 3 bases from V and 6 bases from J, leaving 14 bases between the germline ends. Reading from cysteine to phenylalanine, the CDR3 counts 14 amino acids. Just CDR3 DNA is preserved here, 42 bases in frame from base 1. Worth noting for this clone: Its specific antigen is unknown. Qualities for individual bases were not recorded, and no much larger clone is one base off.

The sequence was obtained from a man in his forties in good health and CMV-seronegative. The rearranged chain carries TRBV19 and TRBJ1-2; TRBD1 is perhaps the D gene, given 5 matching bases. Sequences were obtained from PBMCs. The CDR3 protein is CASSIRAGHDGYTF. The DNA reads as follows: TGTGCCAGTAGTATCAGGGCAGGGCACGATGGCTACACCTTC. The CDR3 plus the reference TRBV19 and TRBJ1-2 genes for the other parts give the full variable domain: DGGITQSPKYLFRKEGQNVTLSCEQNLNHDAMYWYRQDPGQGLRLIYYSQIVNDFQKGDIAEGYSVSREKKESFPLTVTSAQKNPTAFYLCASSIRAGHDGYTFGSGTRLTVV.